The clone carrying this T cell receptor (beta chain) was seen repeatedly, ten times or more. The data originate from a study of neurological immune-mediated disorders. TCRdb itself ran the 5' RACE reads through MiXCR, one entry per CDR3 protein. This table holds tens of thousands of distinct CDR3 sequences, less than 5.5% found once. The starting material, 2 million PBMCs stored at -80 C, gave rise to the unsorted libraries. Trimming took off 5 bases at V and 2 bases at J, with 14 bases between the two ends. The germline V gene has CDR1 SGHRS and CDR2 YFSETQ. The CDR3 contains 15 residues. V and J are TRBV5-1 and TRBJ1-5; TRBD1 is a possible D gene (5 bases). The material sequenced was PBMCs. This TCR was sampled from a man aged 25 to 45 with multiple sclerosis. The CDR3 region is CASSPRGEGNQPQHF. The CDR3 region has the DNA TGCGCCAGCAGTCCCCGGGGGGAGGGCAATCAGCCCCAGCATTTT.